Each of the 30 T cell receptor beta chains below was sequenced from the same sample in a study of CD8+ T cells in alopecia areata (dated by TCRdb to 2016 to 2019). The protocol used for the library was the immunoSEQ multiplex PCR assay. For TCR sequencing, RNA was extracted from every sample and reverse transcribed into cDNA to serve as template. Sourced from immuneACCESS, this table was stored by TCRdb with only in-frame sequences that have V and J called. A share of the clones is absent; for the studies checked, an unresolved V gene accounts for under half, and the remainder has no known explanation. The sample table shows about 160,000 clones, and approximately 87% are seen once. The ten biggest clones cover more than 13% of the sample. The time point label on this specimen signifies: baseline before oral tofacitinib. Material: CD8+ T cells sorted from blood, obtained at week 0. These receptors were obtained from a human donor with alopecia areata.

V usage is TRBV2 and J usage is TRBJ1-5; D uncertain. CDR3 size: 13 residues. Germline-derived CDR1 and CDR2 are SNHLY and FYNNEI. V gave up 7 bases and J gave up 7 bases, with 14 bases separating them. CDR3 nucleotides: TGTGCCAGCACCTTGGAGGGTGGGCAGCCCCAGCATTTT. The encoded protein is CASTLEGGQPQHF.

The gene calls are TRBV19 and TRBJ2-1; D call uncertain. The CDR3 sequence is 15 residues long. V was pared by 4 bases and J by 6 bases, with 16 bases between. The germline gives CDR1 LNHDA, CDR2 SQIVND (reference sequence). The CDR3 DNA follows: TGTGCCAGTAGTACCTTACACAGTCCCGGCAATGAGCAGTTCTTC. It translates to CASSTLHSPGNEQFF.

The rearrangement links TRBV27 to TRBJ2-6; weak D call: TRBD2 (5 bases). The CDR3 length is 15 residues. The germline V gene has CDR1 MNHEY and CDR2 SMNVEV (reference sequence). The V end lost 6 bases, the J end lost 0 bases, and 9 bases lay between the germline ends. For the CDR3, the DNA is TGTGCCAGCAGCACCGGGGACTCTGGGGCCAACGTCCTGACTTTC. Translation: CASSTGDSGANVLTF.

The rearrangement joins TRBV27 to TRBJ1-6; a possible D gene is TRBD1 (5 bases). The germline V gene has CDR1 MNHEY and CDR2 SMNVEV (reference sequence). This CDR3 has 13 amino acids. The V end was cut by 3 bases, the J end by 10 bases, with 10 bases between. The CDR3 sequence: CASSFGAASPLHF. CDR3 DNA: TGTGCCAGCAGTTTTGGGGCGGCGTCACCCCTCCACTTT.

The chain couples TRBV7-2 to TRBJ2-7; no definite D call. V lost 5 bases and J lost 4, with 9 bases in between. Germline V gene lookup returns CDR1 SGHTA and CDR2 FQGNSA. The CDR3 length is 12 residues. The CDR3: CASSPDVYEQYF. CDR3 DNA sequence: TGTGCCAGCAGCCCCGACGTGTACGAGCAGTACTTC.

A single count supports this clone. The J gene is TRBJ2-5, the V gene TRBV30; 7 nucleotides align to TRBD1. The end of the DNA aligns better with TRBJ2-7, so the J call may be wrong. The CDR3 extends over 14 amino acids. In germline, CDR1 is GTSNPN, CDR2 SVGIG (reference sequence). The CDR3 coding sequence is TGTGCCTGGAGCGGATTACAGGGGTACTACGAGCAGTACTTC. Translated: CAWSGLQGYYEQYF.

This clone came up a few times. The genes are TRBV7-8 and TRBJ2-1; TRBD1 matches at 7 bases. CDR1 SGHVS and CDR2 FQNEAQ come from the germline V gene. CDR3 size: 13 residues. Trimming at V came to 4 bases and at J to 7 bases, leaving 4 bases not matched to a gene. CDR3 nucleotides: TGTGCCAGCAGCTCAAACAGGGGTAATGAGCAGTTCTTC. Encoded protein: CASSSNRGNEQFF.

This chain links TRBV27 with TRBJ2-7; D may be TRBD2 (6 bases). From germline, CDR1 is MNHEY and CDR2 SMNVEV (reference sequence). V lost 7 bases to trimming and J lost 3 bases, with 16 bases between them. The CDR3 loop spans 14 amino acids. The CDR3 spells CASKPRGMGYEQYF. The DNA of the CDR3 is TGTGCCAGCAAGCCCCGGGGGATGGGCTACGAGCAGTACTTC.

The V call is TRBV27, the J call TRBJ2-4; unclear D gene. This CDR3 comprises 14 residues. Trimming took 4 bases from V and 5 from J, leaving 12 bases between them. The V gene's germline CDR1 is MNHEY and CDR2 SMNVEV (reference sequence). The CDR3 sequence is CASSSNTGENIQYF. CDR3 in DNA: TGTGCCAGCAGTTCAAACACCGGCGAAAACATTCAGTACTTC.

V is TRBV29-1 and J is TRBJ2-1, with TRBD1 matching 9 bases. The V gene's germline CDR1 is SQVTM and CDR2 ANQGSEA. V was clipped by 3 bases and J by 5 bases; unmatched bases: 5. The CDR3 length is 14 residues. In nucleotides, the CDR3 is TGCAGCGTTGACGGGACAGGGAACGACAATGAGCAGTTCTTC. Translation gives CSVDGTGNDNEQFF.

This chain joins TRBV29-1 and TRBJ2-3; 9 bases are shared with TRBD2. The V segment lost 7 bases and the J segment 4 bases; nucleotides outside the gene matches: 12. The CDR3 contains 15 residues. The germline V gene encodes CDR1 SQVTM and CDR2 ANQGSEA. CDR3 coding DNA: TGCAGCGCCGTCTCGCGGGAGGGGGGGCCAGATACGCAGTATTTT. It translates to CSAVSREGGPDTQYF.

As DNA, the CDR3 is TGCGCCAGCAGCTACGGGACAGGGTCCTACGAGCAGTACTTC. Its protein product is CASSYGTGSYEQYF. The V gene is TRBV5-1, the J gene TRBJ2-7; 9 bases are a match to TRBD1. CDR1 is SGHRS and CDR2 is YFSETQ in the germline V gene. The CDR3 consists of 14 residues. Trimming cost V 3 bases and J 1 base; bases outside gene matches: 2. The full variable domain, completed using reference TRBV5-1 and TRBJ2-7, is KAGVTQTPRYLIKTRGQQVTLSCSPISGHRSVSWYQQTPGQGLQFLFEYFSETQRNKGNFPGRFSGRQFSNSRSEMNVSTLELGDSALYLCASSYGTGSYEQYFGPGTRLTVT.

The V call is TRBV13, the J call TRBJ2-1; D is unclear. V gave up 3 bases and J gave up 5 bases, with 14 bases separating them. This CDR3 has 15 amino acids. Germline CDR1 reads PRHDT; CDR2 reads FYEKMQ (reference sequence). The CDR3 loop is CASSFEASQNNEQFF. Written as DNA, the CDR3 is TGTGCCAGCAGCTTTGAGGCTAGTCAGAACAATGAGCAGTTCTTC. Using reference TRBV13 and TRBJ2-1 for the parts outside the CDR3, the full variable domain is AAGVIQSPRHLIKEKRETATLKCYPIPRHDTVYWYQQGPGQDPQFLISFYEKMQSDKGSIPDRFSAQQFSDYHSELNMSSLELGDSALYFCASSFEASQNNEQFFGPGTRLTVL.

The genes are TRBV5-1 and TRBJ2-3; the match to TRBD1 covers 10 bases. V lost 1 base and J lost 3; bases outside the gene matches: 11. Germline lookup yields CDR1 SGHRS and CDR2 YFSETQ. This CDR3 contains 18 residues. In DNA form, the CDR3 reads TGCGCCAGCAGCTTGAGGGTCACACGGGACAGGGGAACAGATACGCAGTATTTT. It codes for CASSLRVTRDRGTDTQYF.

This chain uses TRBV10-3 with TRBJ2-7; TRBD1 is a possible D gene (6 bases). Per germline, CDR1 ENHRY and CDR2 SYGVKD. This CDR3 contains 15 residues. Trimming removed 10 bases from V and 3 bases from J, with 22 bases in between. CDR3 DNA: TGTGCCACCCGGTTCTTCTGGGGGCCCCACTACGAGCAGTACTTC. Protein: CATRFFWGPHYEQYF.

This clone was counted a few times. The rearrangement joins TRBV25-1 to TRBJ2-3; 10 nucleotides line up with TRBD2. Germline V gives CDR1 MGHDK, CDR2 SYGVNS. The CDR3 has 13 amino acids. The V gene end was trimmed by 9 bases and the J gene end by 7 bases; junction bases not matched to a gene: 7. CDR3 nucleotides: TGTGCCAGTGGGACTAGCGACGCTAATACGCAGTATTTT. Translation gives CASGTSDANTQYF. Supplemented by reference TRBV25-1 and TRBJ2-3, the full variable domain reads EADIYQTPRYLVIGTGKKITLECSQTMGHDKMYWYQQDPGMELHLIHYSYGVNSTEKGDLSSESTVSRIRTEHFPLTLESARPSHTSQYLCASGTSDANTQYFGPGTRLTVL.

CDR3 nucleotides: TGTGCCAGCACCCAGATCGGGACAGGGGGACCCCGCGGTGAGCAGTTCTTC. This gives the protein CASTQIGTGGPRGEQFF. This rearrangement joins TRBV11-2 to TRBJ2-1, with TRBD1 identical over 11 bases. The CDR3 has 17 amino acids. Trimming removed 7 bases from V and 9 bases from J; junction bases left unmatched: 17. Germline CDR1 reads SGHAT; CDR2 reads FQNNGV.

The V call is TRBV7-9, the J call TRBJ1-2, with 12 bases lining up with TRBD1. The V and J ends lost 7 bases and 4 bases, in that order; junction bases with no gene match: 4. The CDR3 runs to 14 residues. Germline CDR1 and CDR2: SEHNR and FQNEAQ (reference sequence). The CDR3 DNA reads TGTGCCAGCACCGGGGGACAGGGGGCCTATGGCTACACCTTC. Its translation: CASTGGQGAYGYTF.

J is TRBJ2-2 and V is TRBV30, with a tentative D call TRBD1 (5 bases). CDR1 is GTSNPN and CDR2 is SVGIG in the germline V gene (reference sequence). The CDR3 is made up of 14 amino acids. The V gene lost 2 bases and the J gene lost 7 bases, with 14 bases spanning the gap. The CDR3, as DNA: TGTGCCTGGAGTATTTCGGTGGGGCTCGGGGAGCTGTTTTTT. It is translated as CAWSISVGLGELFF.

The chain combines TRBV6-6 with TRBJ1-1; TRBD1 matches 7 bases. The V segment lost 5 bases and the J segment 5 bases; nucleotides outside the gene matches: 8. Looked up from germline, CDR1 is MNHNY and CDR2 is SVGAGI (reference sequence). The CDR3 extends over 14 amino acids. CDR3 bases: TGTGCCAGCAGTCCCACAGGGGCTCTGACTGAAGCTTTCTTT. Its protein product is CASSPTGALTEAFF.

V is TRBV30 and J is TRBJ1-1; 7 nucleotides agree with TRBD1. The CDR3 runs to 14 residues. Looked up from germline, CDR1 is GTSNPN and CDR2 is SVGIG (reference sequence). V shed 0 bases and J 4 bases; nucleotides not matched to a gene: 5. In DNA, the CDR3 is TGTGCCTGGAGTGTACAGGGGATCGGCACTGAAGCTTTCTTT. Its protein product is CAWSVQGIGTEAFF.

V gene TRBV27 combines with J gene TRBJ2-7; 7 bases are shared with TRBD1. Germline CDR1 and CDR2: MNHEY and SMNVEV (reference sequence). V was pared by 7 bases and J by 0 bases, with 6 bases of the junction left unmatched. The CDR3 is made up of 14 amino acids. The CDR3 is CASTPGQASYEQYF. CDR3 DNA: TGTGCCAGCACCCCCGGACAGGCCTCCTACGAGCAGTACTTC.

This rearrangement joins TRBV29-1 to TRBJ1-2; TRBD1 is a possible D gene (5 bases). CDR1 and CDR2 (germline): SQVTM, ANQGSEA. This CDR3 comprises 15 residues. V was shortened by 1 base and J by 2 bases, with 14 bases between the two germline ends. The CDR3 is CSVEVQAGRNYGYTF. In nucleotides, the CDR3 is TGCAGCGTTGAAGTCCAAGCAGGGAGGAACTATGGCTACACCTTC.

CDR3 sequence (DNA): TGTGCCAGCAGCCTAGGGCACTACGAGCAGTACTTC. Residues: CASSLGHYEQYF. The rearrangement uses TRBV11-2 and TRBJ2-7; D gene ambiguous. This CDR3 is built from 12 residues. Germline loops: CDR1 SGHAT, CDR2 FQNNGV. With 5 bases removed from V and 3 bases from J, the gap between germline ends came to 8 bases.

The gene calls are TRBV29-1 and TRBJ2-1, with D perhaps TRBD2 (6 bases). Germline CDR1 and CDR2: SQVTM and ANQGSEA. Trimming shortened V by 4 bases and J by 3 bases, and 13 bases separated the two germline ends. The CDR3 has 14 amino acids. The CDR3 region is CSVGGTGVYNEQFF. DNA for the CDR3: TGCAGCGTTGGGGGGACTGGGGTCTACAATGAGCAGTTCTTC.

The V call is TRBV19, the J call TRBJ2-7; 9 bases agree with TRBD1. The V segment lost 8 bases and the J segment 4 bases; nucleotides outside the gene matches: 6. The CDR3 consists of 13 residues. Germline CDR1 LNHDA, CDR2 SQIVND (reference sequence). The CDR3 nucleotides are TGTGCCAGTTCTTCCGGGACAGGGTACGAGCAGTACTTC. Amino acids: CASSSGTGYEQYF.

Only one count was recorded for this clone. The chain recombines TRBV27 with TRBJ2-7, with 10 bases matching TRBD1. The V gene end was trimmed by 5 bases and the J gene end by 1 base; junction bases not matched to a gene: 5. CDR1 and CDR2 from the germline V gene are MNHEY and SMNVEV (reference sequence). CDR3 size: 15 residues. The CDR3 nucleotides are TGTGCCAGCAGTCCCGCGGGACAGGGGTCCTACGAGCAGTACTTC. Its protein product is CASSPAGQGSYEQYF.

The J gene is TRBJ2-3, the V gene TRBV10-3, with 13 bases fitting TRBD2. Trimming at V came to 6 bases and at J to 7 bases, leaving 7 bases not matched to a gene. There are 15 residues in the CDR3. The germline V gene has CDR1 ENHRY and CDR2 SYGVKD. The CDR3 coding sequence is TGTGCCATCAGGGCTACGACTAGCGGGAGGAATACGCAGTATTTT. It specifies CAIRATTSGRNTQYF.

The V call is TRBV29-1, the J call TRBJ2-5; tentatively, D is TRBD1 (6 bases). The CDR3 sequence is 13 residues long. CDR1 and CDR2 (germline): SQVTM, ANQGSEA. With 4 bases removed from V and 3 bases from J, the gap between germline ends came to 12 bases. CDR3 protein: CSVGSDREETQYF. The CDR3 DNA reads TGCAGCGTTGGGTCGGACAGAGAAGAGACCCAGTACTTC.

The V gene is TRBV19, the J gene TRBJ2-7; 10 nucleotides align to TRBD1. The V gene end was trimmed by 5 bases and the J gene end by 4 bases; junction bases not matched to a gene: 8. In germline, CDR1 is LNHDA, CDR2 SQIVND (reference sequence). The CDR3 extends over 15 amino acids. CDR3: CASSSRDRGGYEQYF. The CDR3 DNA sequence: TGTGCCAGTAGTTCCCGGGACAGGGGTGGTTACGAGCAGTACTTC.